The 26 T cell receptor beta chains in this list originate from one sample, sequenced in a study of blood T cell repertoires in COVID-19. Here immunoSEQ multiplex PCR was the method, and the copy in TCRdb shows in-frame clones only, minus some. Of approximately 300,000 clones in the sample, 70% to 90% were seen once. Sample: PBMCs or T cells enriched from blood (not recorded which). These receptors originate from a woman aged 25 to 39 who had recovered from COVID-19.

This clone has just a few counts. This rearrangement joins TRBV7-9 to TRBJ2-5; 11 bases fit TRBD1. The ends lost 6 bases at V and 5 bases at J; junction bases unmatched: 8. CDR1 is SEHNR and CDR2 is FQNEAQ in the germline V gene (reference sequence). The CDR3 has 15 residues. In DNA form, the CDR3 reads TGTGCCAGCAGTCGGACAGGGGGCGGACCCGAGACCCAGTACTTC. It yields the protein CASSRTGGGPETQYF. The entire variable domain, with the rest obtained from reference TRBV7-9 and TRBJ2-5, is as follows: DTGVSQNPRHKITKRGQNVTFRCDPISEHNRLYWYRQTLGQGPEFLTYFQNEAQLEKSRLLSDRFSAERPKGSFSTLEIQRTEQGDSAMYLCASSRTGGGPETQYFGPGTRLLVL.

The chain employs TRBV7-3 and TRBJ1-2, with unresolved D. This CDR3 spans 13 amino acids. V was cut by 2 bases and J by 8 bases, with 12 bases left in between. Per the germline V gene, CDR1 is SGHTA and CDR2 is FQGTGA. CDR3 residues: CASSLSGRAGYTF. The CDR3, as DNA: TGTGCCAGCAGCTTATCTGGGCGGGCGGGCTACACCTTC.

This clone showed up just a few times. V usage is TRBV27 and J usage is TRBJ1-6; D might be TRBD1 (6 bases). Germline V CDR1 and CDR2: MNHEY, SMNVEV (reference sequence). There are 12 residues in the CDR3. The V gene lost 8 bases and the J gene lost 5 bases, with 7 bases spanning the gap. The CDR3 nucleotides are TGTGCCAGCGGACAGAATAATTCACCCCTCCACTTT. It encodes CASGQNNSPLHF.

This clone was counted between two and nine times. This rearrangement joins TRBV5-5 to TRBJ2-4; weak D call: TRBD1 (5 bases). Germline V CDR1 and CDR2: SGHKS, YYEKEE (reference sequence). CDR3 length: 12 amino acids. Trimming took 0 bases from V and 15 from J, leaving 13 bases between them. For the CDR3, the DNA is TGTGCCAGCAGCTTGGGACAGTTTAATTGGTACTTC. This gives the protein CASSLGQFNWYF.

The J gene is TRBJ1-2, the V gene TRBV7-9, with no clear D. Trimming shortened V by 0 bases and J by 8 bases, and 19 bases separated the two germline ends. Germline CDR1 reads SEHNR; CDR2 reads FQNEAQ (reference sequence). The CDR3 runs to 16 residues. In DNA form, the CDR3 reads TGTGCCAGCAGCTTAGCCCTAGCCCGGCAGGCGAGGGGCTACACCTTC. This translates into CASSLALARQARGYTF.

The CDR3 DNA sequence: TGTGCCTGGAGACCCGGGACAGGGTACTATGGCTACACCTTC. Translated, it gives CAWRPGTGYYGYTF. The rearrangement uses TRBV30 and TRBJ1-2; 9 nucleotides match TRBD1. Germline V gene sequence: CDR1 GTSNPN, CDR2 SVGIG (reference sequence). V was pared by 3 bases and J by 3 bases, with 5 bases of the junction left unmatched. The CDR3 runs 14 residues.

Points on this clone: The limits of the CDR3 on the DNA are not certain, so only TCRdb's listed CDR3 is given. CDR3 in amino acids: CASSSSGRTEAFF. V is TRBV12-3 or TRBV12-4 and J is TRBJ1-1. Counting both end residues, the CDR3 totals 13 amino acids.

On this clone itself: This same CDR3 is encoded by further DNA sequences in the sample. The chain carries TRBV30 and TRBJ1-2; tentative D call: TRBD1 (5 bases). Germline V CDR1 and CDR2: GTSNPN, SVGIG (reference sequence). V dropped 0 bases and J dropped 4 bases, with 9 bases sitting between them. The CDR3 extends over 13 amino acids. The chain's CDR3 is CAWSVRGSYGYTF. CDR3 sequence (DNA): TGTGCCTGGAGTGTACGGGGGTCCTATGGCTACACCTTC.

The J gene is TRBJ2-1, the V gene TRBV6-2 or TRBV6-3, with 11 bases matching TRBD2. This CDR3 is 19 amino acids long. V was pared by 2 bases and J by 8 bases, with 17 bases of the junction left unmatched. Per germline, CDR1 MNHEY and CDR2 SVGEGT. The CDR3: CASSYPLPLLAGASDEQFF. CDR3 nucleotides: TGTGCCAGCAGTTACCCTTTGCCCCTACTAGCGGGGGCATCGGATGAGCAGTTCTTC.

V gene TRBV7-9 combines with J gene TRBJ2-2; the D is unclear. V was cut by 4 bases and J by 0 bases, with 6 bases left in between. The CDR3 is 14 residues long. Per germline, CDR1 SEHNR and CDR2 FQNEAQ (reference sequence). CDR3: CASSWSANTGELFF. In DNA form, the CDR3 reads TGTGCCAGCAGCTGGTCGGCGAACACCGGGGAGCTGTTTTTT.

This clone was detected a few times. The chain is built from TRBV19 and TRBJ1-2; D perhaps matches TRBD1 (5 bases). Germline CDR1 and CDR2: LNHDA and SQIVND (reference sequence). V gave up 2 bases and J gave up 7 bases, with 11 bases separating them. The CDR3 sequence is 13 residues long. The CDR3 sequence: CASSISGTGGYTF. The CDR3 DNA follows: TGTGCCAGTAGTATAAGTGGGACTGGTGGCTACACCTTC.

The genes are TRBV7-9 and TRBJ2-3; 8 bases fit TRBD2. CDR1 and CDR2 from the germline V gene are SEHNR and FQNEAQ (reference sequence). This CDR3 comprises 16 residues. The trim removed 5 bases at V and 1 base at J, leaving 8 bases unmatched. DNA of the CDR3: TGTGCCAGCAGCCCTCGTCACGGGGGGGGCACAGATACGCAGTATTTT. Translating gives CASSPRHGGGTDTQYF.

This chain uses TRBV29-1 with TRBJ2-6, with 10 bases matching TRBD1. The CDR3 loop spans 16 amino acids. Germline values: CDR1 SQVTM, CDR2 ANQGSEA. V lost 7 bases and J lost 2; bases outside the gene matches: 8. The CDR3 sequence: CSAGTGVGTGANVLTF. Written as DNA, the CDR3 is TGCAGCGCGGGGACAGGGGTAGGGACTGGGGCCAACGTCCTGACTTTC.

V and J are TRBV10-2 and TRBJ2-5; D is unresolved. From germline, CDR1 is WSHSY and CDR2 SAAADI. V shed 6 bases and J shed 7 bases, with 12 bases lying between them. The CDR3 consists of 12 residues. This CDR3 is CASSLNSGTQYF. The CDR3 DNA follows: TGCGCCAGCAGCCTTAATTCGGGGACCCAGTACTTC.

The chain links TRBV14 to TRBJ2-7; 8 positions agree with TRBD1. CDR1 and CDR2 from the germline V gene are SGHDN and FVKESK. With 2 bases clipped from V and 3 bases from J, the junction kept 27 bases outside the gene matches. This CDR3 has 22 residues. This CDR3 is CASSQQGGGRGQSNPVNYEQYF. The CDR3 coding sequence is TGTGCCAGCAGCCAACAGGGCGGAGGCAGGGGGCAATCTAACCCTGTGAACTACGAGCAGTACTTC.

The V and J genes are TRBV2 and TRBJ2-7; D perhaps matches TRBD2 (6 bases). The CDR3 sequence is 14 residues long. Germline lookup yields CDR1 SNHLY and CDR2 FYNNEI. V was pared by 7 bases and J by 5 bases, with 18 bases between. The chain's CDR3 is CASNFLVGSHEQYF. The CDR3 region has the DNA TGTGCCAGCAATTTTTTGGTCGGGAGCCACGAGCAGTACTTC.

The CDR3 DNA reads TGTGCCAGCAGTTTTCGGGGGGATCAGCCCCAGCATTTT. It encodes CASSFRGDQPQHF. The rearrangement joins TRBV12-3 or TRBV12-4 to TRBJ1-5; possibly TRBD1 for D (5 bases). CDR3 length: 13 amino acids. The V gene lost 3 bases and the J gene lost 5 bases, with 8 bases spanning the gap.

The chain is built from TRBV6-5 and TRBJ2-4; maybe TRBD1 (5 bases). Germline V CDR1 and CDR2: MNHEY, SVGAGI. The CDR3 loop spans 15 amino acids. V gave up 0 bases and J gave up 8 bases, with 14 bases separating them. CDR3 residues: CASSYSGAKGDIQYF. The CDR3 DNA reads TGTGCCAGCAGTTACTCAGGGGCAAAAGGGGACATTCAGTACTTC.

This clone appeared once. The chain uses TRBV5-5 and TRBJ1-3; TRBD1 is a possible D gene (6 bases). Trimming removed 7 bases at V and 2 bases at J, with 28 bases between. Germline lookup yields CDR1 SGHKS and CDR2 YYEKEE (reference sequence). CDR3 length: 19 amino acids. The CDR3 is CASEPPGPRGPFPGNTIYF. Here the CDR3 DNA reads TGTGCCAGCGAGCCCCCGGGGCCCAGGGGCCCTTTCCCTGGAAACACCATATATTTT.

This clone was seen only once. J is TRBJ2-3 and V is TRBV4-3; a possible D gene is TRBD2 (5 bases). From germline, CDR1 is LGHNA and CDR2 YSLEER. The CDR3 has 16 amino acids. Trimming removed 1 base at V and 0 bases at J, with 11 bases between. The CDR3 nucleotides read TGCGCCAGCAGCCAAGTCGCGGGCGCTAGCACAGATACGCAGTATTTT. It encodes CASSQVAGASTDTQYF.

The CDR3 spells CASSDGTLKGAFF. The DNA for the CDR3 is TGTGCCAGCAGTGACGGGACTCTAAAAGGGGCTTTCTTT. The V gene is TRBV12-3 or TRBV12-4, the J gene TRBJ1-1, with a possible D match to TRBD1 (5 bases). The CDR3 sequence is 13 residues long. V shed 5 bases and J shed 11 bases, with 18 bases lying between them.

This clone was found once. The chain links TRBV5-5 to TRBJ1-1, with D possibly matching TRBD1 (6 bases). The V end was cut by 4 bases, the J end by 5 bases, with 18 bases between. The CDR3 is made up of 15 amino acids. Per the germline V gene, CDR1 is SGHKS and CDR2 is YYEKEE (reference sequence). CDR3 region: CASSPTGTTGTEAFF. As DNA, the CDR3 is TGTGCCAGCAGCCCGACCGGGACCACAGGGACTGAAGCTTTCTTT.

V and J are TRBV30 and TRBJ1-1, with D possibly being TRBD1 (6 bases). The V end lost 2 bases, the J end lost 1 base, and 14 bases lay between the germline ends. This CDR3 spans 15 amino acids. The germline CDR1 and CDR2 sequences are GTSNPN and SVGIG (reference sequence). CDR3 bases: TGTGCCTGGAGTCCCTCGGACAGTCCGAACACTGAAGCTTTCTTT. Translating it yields CAWSPSDSPNTEAFF.

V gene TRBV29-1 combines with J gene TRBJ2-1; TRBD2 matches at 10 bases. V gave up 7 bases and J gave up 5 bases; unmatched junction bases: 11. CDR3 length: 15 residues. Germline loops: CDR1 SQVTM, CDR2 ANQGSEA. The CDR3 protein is CSAQTLAGANNEQFF. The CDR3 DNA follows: TGCAGCGCCCAAACTCTAGCGGGGGCGAACAATGAGCAGTTCTTC.

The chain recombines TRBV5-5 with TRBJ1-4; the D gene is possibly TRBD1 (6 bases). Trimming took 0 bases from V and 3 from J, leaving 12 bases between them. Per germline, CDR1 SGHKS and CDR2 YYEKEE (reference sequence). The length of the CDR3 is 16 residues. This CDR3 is CASSLAAGAANEKLFF. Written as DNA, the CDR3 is TGTGCCAGCAGCTTGGCCGCGGGGGCGGCTAATGAAAAACTGTTTTTT. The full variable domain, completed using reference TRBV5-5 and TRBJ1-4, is DAGVTQSPTHLIKTRGQQVTLRCSPISGHKSVSWYQQVLGQGPQFIFQYYEKEERGRGNFPDRFSARQFPNYSSELNVNALLLGDSALYLCASSLAAGAANEKLFFGSGTQLSVL.

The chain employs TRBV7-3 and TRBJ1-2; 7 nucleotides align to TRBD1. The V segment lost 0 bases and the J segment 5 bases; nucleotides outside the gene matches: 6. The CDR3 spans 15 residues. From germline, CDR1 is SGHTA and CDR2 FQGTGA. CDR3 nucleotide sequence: TGTGCCAGCAGCTTAACAGGGGGCCCACTTTATGGCTACACCTTC. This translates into CASSLTGGPLYGYTF.